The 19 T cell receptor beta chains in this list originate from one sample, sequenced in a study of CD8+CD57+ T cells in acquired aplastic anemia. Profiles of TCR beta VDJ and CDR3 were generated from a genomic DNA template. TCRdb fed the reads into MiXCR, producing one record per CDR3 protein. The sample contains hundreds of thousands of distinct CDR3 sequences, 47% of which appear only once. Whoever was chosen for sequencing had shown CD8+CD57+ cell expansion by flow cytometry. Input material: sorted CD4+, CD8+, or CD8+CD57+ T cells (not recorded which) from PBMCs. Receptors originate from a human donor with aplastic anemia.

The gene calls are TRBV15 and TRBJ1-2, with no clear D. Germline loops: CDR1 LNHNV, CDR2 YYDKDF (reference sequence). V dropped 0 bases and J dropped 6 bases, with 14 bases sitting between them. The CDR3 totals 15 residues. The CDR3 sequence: CATSRDSAGSNGYTF. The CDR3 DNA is TGTGCCACCAGCAGAGATTCGGCGGGGTCAAATGGCTACACCTTC. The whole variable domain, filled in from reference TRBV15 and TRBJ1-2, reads DAMVIQNPRYQVTQFGKPVTLSCSQTLNHNVMYWYQQKSSQAPKLLFHYYDKDFNNEADTPDNFQSRRPNTSFCFLDIRSPGLGDTAMYLCATSRDSAGSNGYTFGSGTRLTVV.

CDR3 DNA sequence: TGTGCCAGCAGCCCAGGACAGTACTATGGCTACACCTTC. Its translation: CASSPGQYYGYTF. The rearrangement joins TRBV12-3 or TRBV12-4 to TRBJ1-2, with a tentative D call TRBD1 (6 bases). This CDR3 is built from 13 residues. V dropped 6 bases and J dropped 3 bases, with 11 bases sitting between them.

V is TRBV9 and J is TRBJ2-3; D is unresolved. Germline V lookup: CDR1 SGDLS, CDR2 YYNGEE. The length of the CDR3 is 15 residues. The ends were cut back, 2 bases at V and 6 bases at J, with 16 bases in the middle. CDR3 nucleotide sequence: TGTGCCAGCAGCGTGGAAGGGCGGAGCTACGATACGCAGTATTTT. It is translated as CASSVEGRSYDTQYF.

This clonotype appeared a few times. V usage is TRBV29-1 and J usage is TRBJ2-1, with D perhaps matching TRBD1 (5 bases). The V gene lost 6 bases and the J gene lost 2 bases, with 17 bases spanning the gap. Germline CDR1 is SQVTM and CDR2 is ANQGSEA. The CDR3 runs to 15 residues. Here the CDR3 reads CSVVRGQGTYNEQFF. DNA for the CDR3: TGCAGCGTAGTAAGGGGCCAGGGCACCTACAATGAGCAGTTCTTC.

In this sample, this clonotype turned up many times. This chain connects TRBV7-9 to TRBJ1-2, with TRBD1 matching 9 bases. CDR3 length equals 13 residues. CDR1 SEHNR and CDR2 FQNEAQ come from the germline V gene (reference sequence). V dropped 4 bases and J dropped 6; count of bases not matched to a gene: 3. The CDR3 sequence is CASSWGQGDGYTF. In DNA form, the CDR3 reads TGTGCCAGCAGCTGGGGACAGGGAGATGGCTACACCTTC. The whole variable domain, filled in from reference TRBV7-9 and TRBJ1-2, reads DTGVSQNPRHKITKRGQNVTFRCDPISEHNRLYWYRQTLGQGPEFLTYFQNEAQLEKSRLLSDRFSAERPKGSFSTLEIQRTEQGDSAMYLCASSWGQGDGYTFGSGTRLTVV.

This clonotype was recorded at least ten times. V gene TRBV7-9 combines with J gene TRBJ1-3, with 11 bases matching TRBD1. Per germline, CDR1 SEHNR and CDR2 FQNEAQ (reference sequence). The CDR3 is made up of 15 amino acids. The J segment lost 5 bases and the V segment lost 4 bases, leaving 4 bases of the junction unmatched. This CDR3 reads CASSSDRGRRNTIYF. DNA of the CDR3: TGTGCCAGCAGCTCGGACAGGGGGCGTAGAAACACCATATATTTT.

CDR3 in amino acids: CASSGTGFGEETQYF. The CDR3 nucleotides read TGTGCCAGCAGTGGGACAGGGTTCGGAGAAGAGACCCAGTACTTC. J is TRBJ2-5 and V is TRBV12-3 or TRBV12-4, with TRBD1 identical over 9 bases. V shed 5 bases and J 3 bases; nucleotides not matched to a gene: 7. This CDR3 has 15 amino acids.

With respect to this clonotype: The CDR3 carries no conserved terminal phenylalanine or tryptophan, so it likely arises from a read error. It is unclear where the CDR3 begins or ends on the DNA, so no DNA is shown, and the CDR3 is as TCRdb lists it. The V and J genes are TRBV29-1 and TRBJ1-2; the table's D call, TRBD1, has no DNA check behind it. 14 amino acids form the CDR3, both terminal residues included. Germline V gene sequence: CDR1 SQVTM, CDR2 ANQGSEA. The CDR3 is CSVDSPDRATGNTI.

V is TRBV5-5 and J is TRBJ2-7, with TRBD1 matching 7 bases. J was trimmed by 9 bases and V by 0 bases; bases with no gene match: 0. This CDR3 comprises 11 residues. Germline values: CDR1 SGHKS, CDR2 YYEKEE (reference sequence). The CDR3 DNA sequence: TGTGCCAGCAGCTTGGGACAGGGGCAGTACTTC. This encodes CASSLGQGQYF.

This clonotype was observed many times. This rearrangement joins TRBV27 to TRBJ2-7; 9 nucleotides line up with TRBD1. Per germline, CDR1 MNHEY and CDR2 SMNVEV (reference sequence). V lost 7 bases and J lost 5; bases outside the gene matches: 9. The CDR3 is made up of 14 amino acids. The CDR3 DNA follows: TGTGCCAGCACCACCACGGGACAGGGCCACGAGCAGTACTTC. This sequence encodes CASTTTGQGHEQYF.

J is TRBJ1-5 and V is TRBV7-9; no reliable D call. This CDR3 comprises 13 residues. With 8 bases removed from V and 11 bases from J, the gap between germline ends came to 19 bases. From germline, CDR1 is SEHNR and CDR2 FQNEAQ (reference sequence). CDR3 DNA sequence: TGTGCCAGCGGGGTGAAGGGAGGGATGACCCAGCATTTT. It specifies CASGVKGGMTQHF.

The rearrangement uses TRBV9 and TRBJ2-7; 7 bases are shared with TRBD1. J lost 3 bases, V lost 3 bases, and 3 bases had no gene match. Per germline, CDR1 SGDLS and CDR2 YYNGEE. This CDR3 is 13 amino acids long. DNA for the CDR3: TGTGCCAGCAGCGCGCAGGGGGACTACGAGCAGTACTTC. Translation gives CASSAQGDYEQYF.

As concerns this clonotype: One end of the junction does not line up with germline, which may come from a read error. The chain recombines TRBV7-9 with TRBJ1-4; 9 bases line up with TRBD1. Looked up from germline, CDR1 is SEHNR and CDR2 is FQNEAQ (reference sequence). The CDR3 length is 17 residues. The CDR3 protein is CASSLEPGQGSNEELFF. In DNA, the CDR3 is TGTGCCAGCAGCCTCGAACCGGGACAGGGTTCTAATGAAGAACTGTTTTTT.

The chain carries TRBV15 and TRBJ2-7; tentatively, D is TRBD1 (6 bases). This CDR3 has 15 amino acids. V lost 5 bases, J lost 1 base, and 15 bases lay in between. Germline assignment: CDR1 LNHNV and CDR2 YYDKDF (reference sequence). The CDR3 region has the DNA TGTGCCACCAGCCCCCTCTACAGGGAATCCTACGAGCAGTACTTC. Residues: CATSPLYRESYEQYF.

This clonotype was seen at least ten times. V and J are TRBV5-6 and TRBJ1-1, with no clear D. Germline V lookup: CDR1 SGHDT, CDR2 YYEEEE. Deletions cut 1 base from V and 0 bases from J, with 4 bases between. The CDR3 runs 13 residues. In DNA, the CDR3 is TGTGCCAGCAGCTTGACCGTGAACACTGAAGCTTTCTTT. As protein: CASSLTVNTEAFF.

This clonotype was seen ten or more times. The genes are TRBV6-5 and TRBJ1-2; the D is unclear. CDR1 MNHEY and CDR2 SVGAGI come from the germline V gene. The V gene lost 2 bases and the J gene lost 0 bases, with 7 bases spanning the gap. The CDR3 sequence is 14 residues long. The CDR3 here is CASSYGTSNYGYTF. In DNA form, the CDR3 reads TGTGCCAGCAGTTACGGAACCTCTAACTATGGCTACACCTTC.

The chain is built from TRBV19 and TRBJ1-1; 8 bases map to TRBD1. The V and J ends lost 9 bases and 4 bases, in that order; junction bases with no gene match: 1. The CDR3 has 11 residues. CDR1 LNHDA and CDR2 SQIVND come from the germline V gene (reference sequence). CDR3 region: CARDRVTEAFF. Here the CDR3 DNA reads TGTGCCAGGGACAGGGTCACTGAAGCTTTCTTT.

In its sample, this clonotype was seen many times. The CDR3 loop is CASSLDPRSGLNYGYTF. The CDR3 coding sequence is TGTGCCAGCAGCTTGGACCCTCGATCGGGACTTAACTATGGCTACACCTTC. The V and J genes are TRBV5-5 and TRBJ1-2; the D gene is possibly TRBD1 (5 bases). V gave up 0 bases and J gave up 1 base, with 16 bases separating them. The CDR3 contains 17 residues. Per the germline V gene, CDR1 is SGHKS and CDR2 is YYEKEE (reference sequence).

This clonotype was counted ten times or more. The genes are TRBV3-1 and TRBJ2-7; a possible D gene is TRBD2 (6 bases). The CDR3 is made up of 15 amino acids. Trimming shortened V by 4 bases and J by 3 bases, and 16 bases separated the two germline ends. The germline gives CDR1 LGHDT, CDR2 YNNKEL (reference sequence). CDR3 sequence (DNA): TGTGCCAGCAGCCCGGCGGGGCTCACTAGCTACGAGCAGTACTTC. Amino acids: CASSPAGLTSYEQYF.